The T cell receptor (beta chain) under discussion was sequenced for a study of blood T cell repertoires in COVID-19. Overall study context: Nucleic acid was either cDNA or gDNA, and it came from T cells, B-cell-depleted T cells, or PBMCs.

Libraries were prepared by immunoSEQ multiplex PCR; TCRdb keeps only in-frame clonotypes and omits some of them. Here the sample spans about 270,000 clones, over 75% being singletons. Sequencing was performed on peripheral blood. This clonotype originated in a human donor in a cohort sampled during active COVID-19.

The CDR3 nucleotides read TGTGCCAGTAGCACGGTCCCGAACACCGGGGAGCTGTTTTTT. Amino acids: CASSTVPNTGELFF. This sequence joins TRBV19 and TRBJ2-2, with D unresolved. Germline V gene data show CDR1 as LNHDA and CDR2 as SQIVND (reference sequence). V was clipped by 6 bases and J by 0 bases, with 8 bases between them. This CDR3 comprises 14 residues.